This entry describes one T cell receptor beta chain. The data originate from a study of blood T cell repertoires in COVID-19. Across the whole study: Donors in the United States, Italy and Spain gave samples during acute or convalescent COVID-19.

Germline V gene lookup returns CDR1 MDHEN and CDR2 SYDVKM. V shed 7 bases and J shed 1 base, with 11 bases lying between them. This CDR3 region has 15 residues. Sequencing used immunoSEQ multiplex PCR; TCRdb keeps in-frame clones, though not all of them. Of tens of thousands of clones listed, over 75% are singletons. The V gene is TRBV28, the J gene TRBJ2-6; weak D call: TRBD1 (6 bases). The sample comprised peripheral blood. The sequence came from a human donor with acute or convalescent COVID-19. The donor label of this sample is uncertain. CDR3 DNA sequence: TGTGCCAGCACCGGAACAGGGTCTGGGGCCAACGTCCTGACTTTC. This sequence encodes CASTGTGSGANVLTF.